This T cell receptor (beta chain) was profiled in a study of response to subunit inactivated influenza vaccine. Trimming took 3 bases from V and 3 from J, leaving 6 bases between them. The CDR3 spans 13 residues. CDR1 is ENHRY, CDR2 SYGVKD, per germline. This clonotype turned up a few times. MiXCR was run by TCRdb on the RT-PCR reads, yielding one entry per CDR3 protein. Found here are roughly 620,000 distinct CDR3 sequences, around 11% of them singletons; the top ten hold around 10%. In addition, the sample was reused for a study of T cells expressing NK-cell markers. That report notes: The authors made TCR beta cDNA libraries by 5'RACE template switching. This switching added a universal primer site and UMIs. Cells sorted as CD3+CD56+NKG2C+, CD3+CD56+NKG2C- and CD3+CD56-NKG2C+ T cells supplied the TCR beta repertoires. HCMV seropositivity marked most of the eight sequenced donors; one was seronegative.

The V call is TRBV10-3, the J call TRBJ1-5, with unresolved D. This clonotype was obtained from a man in his fifties who received an inactivated influenza vaccine. This material consisted of PBMCs from blood, taken on the day of vaccination. CDR3 DNA sequence: TGTGCCATCAGTGAAGGGAACAATCAGCCCCAGCATTTT. Its protein is CAISEGNNQPQHF.